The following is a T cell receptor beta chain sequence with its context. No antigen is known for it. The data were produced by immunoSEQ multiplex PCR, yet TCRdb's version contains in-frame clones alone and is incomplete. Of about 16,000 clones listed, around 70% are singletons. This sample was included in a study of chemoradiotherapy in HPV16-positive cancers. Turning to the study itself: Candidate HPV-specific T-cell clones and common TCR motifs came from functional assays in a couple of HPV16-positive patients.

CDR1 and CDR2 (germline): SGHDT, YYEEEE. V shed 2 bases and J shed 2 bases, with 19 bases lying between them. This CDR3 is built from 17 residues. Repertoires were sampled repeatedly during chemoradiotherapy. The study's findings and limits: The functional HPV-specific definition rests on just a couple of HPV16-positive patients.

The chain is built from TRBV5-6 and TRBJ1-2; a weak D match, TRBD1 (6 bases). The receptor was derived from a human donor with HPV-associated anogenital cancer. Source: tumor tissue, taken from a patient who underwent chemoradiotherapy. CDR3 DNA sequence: TGTGCCAGCAGCTTCTACGAGGCAGGGGTAGGGAACTATGGCTACACCTTC. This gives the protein CASSFYEAGVGNYGYTF.